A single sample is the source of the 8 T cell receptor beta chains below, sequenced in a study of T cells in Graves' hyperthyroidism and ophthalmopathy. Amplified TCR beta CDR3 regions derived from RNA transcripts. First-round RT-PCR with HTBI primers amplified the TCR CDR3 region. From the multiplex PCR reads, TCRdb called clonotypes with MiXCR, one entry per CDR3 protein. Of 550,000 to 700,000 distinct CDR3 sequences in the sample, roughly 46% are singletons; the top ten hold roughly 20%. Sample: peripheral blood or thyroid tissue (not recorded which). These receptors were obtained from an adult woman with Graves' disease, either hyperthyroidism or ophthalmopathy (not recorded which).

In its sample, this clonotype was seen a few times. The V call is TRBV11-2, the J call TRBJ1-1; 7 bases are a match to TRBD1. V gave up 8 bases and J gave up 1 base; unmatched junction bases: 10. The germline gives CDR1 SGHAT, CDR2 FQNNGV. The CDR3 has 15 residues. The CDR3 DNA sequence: TGTGCCAGCCTCCTTACAGGGGCGACGAACACTGAAGCTTTCTTT. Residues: CASLLTGATNTEAFF.

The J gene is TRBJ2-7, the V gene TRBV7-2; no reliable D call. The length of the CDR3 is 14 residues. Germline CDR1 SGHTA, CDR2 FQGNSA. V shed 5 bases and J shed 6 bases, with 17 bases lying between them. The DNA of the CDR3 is TGTGCCAGCAGCCTTCTGACGGGCCGCTCCGAGCAGTACTTC. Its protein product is CASSLLTGRSEQYF. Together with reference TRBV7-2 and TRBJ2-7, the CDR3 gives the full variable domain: GAGVSQSPSNKVTEKGKDVELRCDPISGHTALYWYRQSLGQGLEFLIYFQGNSAPDKSGLPSDRFSAERTGGSVSTLTIQRTQQEDSAVYLCASSLLTGRSEQYFGPGTRLTVT.

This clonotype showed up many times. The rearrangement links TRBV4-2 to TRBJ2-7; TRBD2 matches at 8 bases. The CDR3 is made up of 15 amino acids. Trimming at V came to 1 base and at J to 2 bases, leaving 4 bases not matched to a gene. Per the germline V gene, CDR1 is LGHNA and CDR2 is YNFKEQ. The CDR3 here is CASSQATGGPYEQYF. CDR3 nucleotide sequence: TGTGCCAGCAGCCAAGCGACGGGAGGGCCCTACGAGCAGTACTTC.

CDR3 loop: CASLAGRNTGELFF. In DNA form, the CDR3 reads TGTGCCAGCCTGGCAGGGCGGAACACCGGGGAGCTGTTTTTT. The rearrangement links TRBV7-8 to TRBJ2-2; D may be TRBD1 (5 bases). Germline V CDR1 and CDR2: SGHVS, FQNEAQ. The V gene lost 8 bases and the J gene lost 1 base, with 11 bases spanning the gap. This CDR3 spans 14 amino acids.

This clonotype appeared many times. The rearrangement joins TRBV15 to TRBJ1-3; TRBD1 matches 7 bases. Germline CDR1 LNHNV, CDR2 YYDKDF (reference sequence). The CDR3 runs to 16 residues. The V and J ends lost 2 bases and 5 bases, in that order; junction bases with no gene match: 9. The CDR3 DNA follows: TGTGCCACCAGCAGACGAAGAGGACAGGCCCGAAACACCATATATTTT. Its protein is CATSRRRGQARNTIYF.

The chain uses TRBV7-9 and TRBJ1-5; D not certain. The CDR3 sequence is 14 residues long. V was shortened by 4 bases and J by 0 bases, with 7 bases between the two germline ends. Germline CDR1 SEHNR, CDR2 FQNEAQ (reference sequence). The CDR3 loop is CASSSLCSNQPQHF. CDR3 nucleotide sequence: TGTGCCAGCAGCTCTTTGTGTAGCAATCAGCCCCAGCATTTT.

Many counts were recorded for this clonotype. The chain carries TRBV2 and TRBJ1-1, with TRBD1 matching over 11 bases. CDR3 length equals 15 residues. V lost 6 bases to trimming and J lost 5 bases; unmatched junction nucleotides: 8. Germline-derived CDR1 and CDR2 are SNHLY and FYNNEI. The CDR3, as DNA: TGTGCCAGCAGCGCCCGGACAGGGGGCAGGACTGAAGCTTTCTTT. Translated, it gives CASSARTGGRTEAFF.

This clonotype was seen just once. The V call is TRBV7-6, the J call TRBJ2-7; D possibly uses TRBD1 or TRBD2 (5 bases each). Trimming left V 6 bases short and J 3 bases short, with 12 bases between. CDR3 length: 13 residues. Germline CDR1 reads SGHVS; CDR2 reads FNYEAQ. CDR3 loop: CASRGDGNYEQYF. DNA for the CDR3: TGTGCCAGCAGGGGGGACGGGAACTACGAGCAGTACTTC.